This T cell receptor (beta chain) was recorded in a study of neoadjuvant anti-PD-1 for oral cavity cancer. This table comes from immunoSEQ multiplex PCR, and its TCRdb copy is limited to in-frame clones, with some not included. The repertoire holds roughly 15,000 clones, about four fifths seen once, with less than 3% in the top ten. A single count supports this clone. The time point was: after neoadjuvant nivolumab, at surgical resection. Analysis of PBMCs was direct, with no culture step. Deletions cut 5 bases from V and 4 bases from J, with 14 bases between. Germline V gives CDR1 SQVTM, CDR2 ANQGSEA. The CDR3 spans 14 residues.

The input for sequencing was PBMCs, taken after nivolumab (anti-PD-1) treatment. The receptor was isolated from a person aged 40 to 85 with oral cavity squamous cell carcinoma. The gene calls are TRBV29-1 and TRBJ2-2; D is possibly TRBD2 (5 bases). The CDR3 reads CSVSGTGSTGELFF. Here the CDR3 DNA reads TGCAGCGTTTCAGGAACGGGGAGCACCGGGGAGCTGTTTTTT.